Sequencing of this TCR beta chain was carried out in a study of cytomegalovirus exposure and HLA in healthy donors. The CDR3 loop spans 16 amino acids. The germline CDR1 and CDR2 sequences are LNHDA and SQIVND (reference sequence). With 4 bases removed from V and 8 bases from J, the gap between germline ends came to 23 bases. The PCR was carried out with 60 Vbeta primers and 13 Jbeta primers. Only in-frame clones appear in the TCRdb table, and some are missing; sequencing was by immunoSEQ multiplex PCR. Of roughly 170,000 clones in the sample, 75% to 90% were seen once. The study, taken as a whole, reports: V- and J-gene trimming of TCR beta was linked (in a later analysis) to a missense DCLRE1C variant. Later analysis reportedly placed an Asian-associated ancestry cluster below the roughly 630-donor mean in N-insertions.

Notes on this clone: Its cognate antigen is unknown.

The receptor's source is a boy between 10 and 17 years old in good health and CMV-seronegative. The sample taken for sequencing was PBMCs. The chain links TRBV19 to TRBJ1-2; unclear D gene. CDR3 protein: CASSTKARGGWHGYTF. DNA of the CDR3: TGTGCCAGTAGTACGAAGGCCCGGGGAGGGTGGCACGGCTACACCTTC. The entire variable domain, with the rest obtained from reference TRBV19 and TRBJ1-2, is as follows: DGGITQSPKYLFRKEGQNVTLSCEQNLNHDAMYWYRQDPGQGLRLIYYSQIVNDFQKGDIAEGYSVSREKKESFPLTVTSAQKNPTAFYLCASSTKARGGWHGYTFGSGTRLTVV.